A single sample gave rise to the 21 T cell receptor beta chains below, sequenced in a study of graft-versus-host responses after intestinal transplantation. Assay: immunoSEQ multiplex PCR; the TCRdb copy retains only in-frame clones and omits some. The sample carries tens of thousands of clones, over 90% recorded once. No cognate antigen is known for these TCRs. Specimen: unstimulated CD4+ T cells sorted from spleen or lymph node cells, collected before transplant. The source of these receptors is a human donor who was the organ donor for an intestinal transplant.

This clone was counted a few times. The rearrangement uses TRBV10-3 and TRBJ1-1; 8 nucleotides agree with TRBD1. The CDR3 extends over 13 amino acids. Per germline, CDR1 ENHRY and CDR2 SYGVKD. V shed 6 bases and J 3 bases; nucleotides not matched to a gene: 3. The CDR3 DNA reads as TGTGCCATCAGCACACAGGGGGACACTGAAGCTTTCTTT. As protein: CAISTQGDTEAFF.

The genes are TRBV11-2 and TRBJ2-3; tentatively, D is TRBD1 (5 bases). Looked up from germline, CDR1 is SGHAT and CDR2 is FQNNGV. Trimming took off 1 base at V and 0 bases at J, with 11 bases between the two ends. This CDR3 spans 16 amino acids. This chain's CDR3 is CASSLVQGRSTDTQYF. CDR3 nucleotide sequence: TGTGCCAGCAGCTTAGTGCAGGGTCGGAGCACAGATACGCAGTATTTT. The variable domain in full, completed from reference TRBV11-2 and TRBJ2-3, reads EAGVAQSPRYKIIEKRQSVAFWCNPISGHATLYWYQQILGQGPKLLIQFQNNGVVDDSQLPKDRFSAERLKGVDSTLKIQPAKLEDSAVYLCASSLVQGRSTDTQYFGPGTRLTVL.

The CDR3 loop is CSVPRAGGAEQYF. The CDR3 DNA reads as TGCAGCGTCCCACGGGCAGGGGGGGCCGAGCAGTACTTC. The rearrangement uses TRBV29-1 and TRBJ2-7; perhaps D is TRBD1 or TRBD2 (7 bases each). V was cut by 6 bases and J by 6 bases, with 18 bases left in between. This CDR3 is 13 amino acids long. Germline V gene lookup returns CDR1 SQVTM and CDR2 ANQGSEA.

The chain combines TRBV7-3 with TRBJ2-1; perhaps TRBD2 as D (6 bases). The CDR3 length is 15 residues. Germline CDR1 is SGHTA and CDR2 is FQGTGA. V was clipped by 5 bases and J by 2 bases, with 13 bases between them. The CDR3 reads CASSPRRETYNEQFF. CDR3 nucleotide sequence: TGTGCCAGCAGCCCACGACGGGAGACCTACAATGAGCAGTTCTTC. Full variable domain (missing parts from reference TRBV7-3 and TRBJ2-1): GAGVSQTPSNKVTEKGKYVELRCDPISGHTALYWYRQSLGQGPEFLIYFQGTGAADDSGLPNDRFFAVRPEGSVSTLKIQRTERGDSAVYLCASSPRRETYNEQFFGPGTRLTVL.

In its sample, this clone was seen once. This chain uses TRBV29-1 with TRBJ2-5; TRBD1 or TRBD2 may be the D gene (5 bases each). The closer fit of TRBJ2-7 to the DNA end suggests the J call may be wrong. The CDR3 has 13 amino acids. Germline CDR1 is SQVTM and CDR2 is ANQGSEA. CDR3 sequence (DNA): TGCAGCGCCCGGGACGCCTCGACCTACGAGCAGTACTTC. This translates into CSARDASTYEQYF.

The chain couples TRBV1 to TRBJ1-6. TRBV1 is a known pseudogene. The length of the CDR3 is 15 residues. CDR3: CTSRDTSSYNSPLHF. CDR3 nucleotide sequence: TGCACCAGCAGAGACACTAGCTCCTATAATTCACCCCTCCACTTT.

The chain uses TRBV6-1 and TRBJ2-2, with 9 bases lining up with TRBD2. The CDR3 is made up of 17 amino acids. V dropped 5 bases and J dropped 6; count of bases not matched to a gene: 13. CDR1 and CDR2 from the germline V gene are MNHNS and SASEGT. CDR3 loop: CASSQGGTSLWSGELFF. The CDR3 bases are TGTGCCAGCAGTCAAGGGGGGACTAGCTTGTGGTCCGGGGAGCTGTTTTTT.

Here the CDR3 DNA reads TGCGCCAGCAGCTACAGCTCCTATAATTCACCCCTCCACTTT. It specifies CASSYSSYNSPLHF. The genes are TRBV5-1 and TRBJ1-6; no definite D call. This CDR3 region has 14 residues. Looked up from germline, CDR1 is SGHRS and CDR2 is YFSETQ. V was cut by 3 bases and J by 0 bases, with 4 bases left in between. The full variable domain, completed using reference TRBV5-1 and TRBJ1-6, is KAGVTQTPRYLIKTRGQQVTLSCSPISGHRSVSWYQQTPGQGLQFLFEYFSETQRNKGNFPGRFSGRQFSNSRSEMNVSTLELGDSALYLCASSYSSYNSPLHFGNGTRLTVT.

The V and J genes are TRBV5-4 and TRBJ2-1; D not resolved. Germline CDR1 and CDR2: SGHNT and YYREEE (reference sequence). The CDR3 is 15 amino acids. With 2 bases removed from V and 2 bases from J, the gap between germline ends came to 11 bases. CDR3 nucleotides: TGTGCCAGCAGCTTAGACGGCGGAACCTACAATGAGCAGTTCTTC. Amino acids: CASSLDGGTYNEQFF.

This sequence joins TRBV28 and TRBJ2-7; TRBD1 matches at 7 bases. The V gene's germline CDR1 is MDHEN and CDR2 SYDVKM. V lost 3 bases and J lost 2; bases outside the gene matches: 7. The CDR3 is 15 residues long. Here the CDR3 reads CASSLAGTVAYEQYF. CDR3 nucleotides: TGTGCCAGCAGTTTGGCCGGGACAGTAGCCTACGAGCAGTACTTC.

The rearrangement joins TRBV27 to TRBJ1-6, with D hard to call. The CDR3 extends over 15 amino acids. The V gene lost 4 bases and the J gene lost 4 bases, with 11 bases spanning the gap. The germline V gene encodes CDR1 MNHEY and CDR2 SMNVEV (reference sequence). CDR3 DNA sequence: TGTGCCAGCAGTTCCGGACTGATTTATAATTCACCCCTCCACTTT. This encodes CASSSGLIYNSPLHF.

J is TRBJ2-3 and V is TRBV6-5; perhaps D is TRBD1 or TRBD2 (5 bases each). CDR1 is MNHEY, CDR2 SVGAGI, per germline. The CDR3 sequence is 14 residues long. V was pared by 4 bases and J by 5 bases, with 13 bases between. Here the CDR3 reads CASSSAGGGDTQYF. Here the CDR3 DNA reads TGTGCCAGCAGTTCAGCTGGGGGTGGAGATACGCAGTATTTT.

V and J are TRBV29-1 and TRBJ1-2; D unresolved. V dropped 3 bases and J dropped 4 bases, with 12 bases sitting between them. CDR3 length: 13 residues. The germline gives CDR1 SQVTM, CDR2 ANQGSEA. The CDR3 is CSVDTFKGYGYTF. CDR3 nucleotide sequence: TGCAGCGTTGATACTTTTAAGGGCTATGGCTACACCTTC.

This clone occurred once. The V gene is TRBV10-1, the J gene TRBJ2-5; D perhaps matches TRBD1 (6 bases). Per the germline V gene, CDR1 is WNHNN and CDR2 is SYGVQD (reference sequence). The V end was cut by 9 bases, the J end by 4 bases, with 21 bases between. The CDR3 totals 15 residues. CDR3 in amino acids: CARDRDKDIPETQYF. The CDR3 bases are TGCGCCAGAGACCGGGACAAGGACATCCCAGAGACCCAGTACTTC.

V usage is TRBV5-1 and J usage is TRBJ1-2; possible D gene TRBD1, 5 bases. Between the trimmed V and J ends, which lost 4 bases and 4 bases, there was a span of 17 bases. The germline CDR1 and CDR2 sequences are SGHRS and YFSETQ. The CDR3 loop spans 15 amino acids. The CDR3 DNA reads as TGCGCCAGCAGCCCAGCCCGGGCAGGGCCCTATGGCTACACCTTC. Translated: CASSPARAGPYGYTF.

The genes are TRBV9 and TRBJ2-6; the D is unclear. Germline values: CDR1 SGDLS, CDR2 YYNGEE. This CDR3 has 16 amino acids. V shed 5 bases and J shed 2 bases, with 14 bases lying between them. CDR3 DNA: TGTGCCAGCAGTATATTATGGATTCCTGGGGCCAACGTCCTGACTTTC. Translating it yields CASSILWIPGANVLTF.

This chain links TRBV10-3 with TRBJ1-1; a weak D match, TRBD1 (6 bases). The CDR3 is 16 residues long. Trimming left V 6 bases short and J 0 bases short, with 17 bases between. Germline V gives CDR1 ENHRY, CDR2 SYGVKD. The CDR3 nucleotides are TGTGCCATCAGACAGGGTCGAGGGGTGATGAACACTGAAGCTTTCTTT. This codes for CAIRQGRGVMNTEAFF.

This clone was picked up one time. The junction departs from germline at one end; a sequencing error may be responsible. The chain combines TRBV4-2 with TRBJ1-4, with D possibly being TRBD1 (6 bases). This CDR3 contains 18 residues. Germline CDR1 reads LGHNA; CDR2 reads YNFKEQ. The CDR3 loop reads CASSEDDRSLRLNEKLFF. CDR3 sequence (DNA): TGTGCCAGCAGCGAAGATGACAGGTCCCTACGGCTTAATGAAAAACTGTTTTTT.

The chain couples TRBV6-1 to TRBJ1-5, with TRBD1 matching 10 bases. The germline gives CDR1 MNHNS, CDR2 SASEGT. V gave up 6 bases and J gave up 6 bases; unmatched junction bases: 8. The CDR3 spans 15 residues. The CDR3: CASSLTGGLAQPQHF. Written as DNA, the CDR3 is TGTGCCAGCAGCCTGACAGGGGGCCTCGCTCAGCCCCAGCATTTT.

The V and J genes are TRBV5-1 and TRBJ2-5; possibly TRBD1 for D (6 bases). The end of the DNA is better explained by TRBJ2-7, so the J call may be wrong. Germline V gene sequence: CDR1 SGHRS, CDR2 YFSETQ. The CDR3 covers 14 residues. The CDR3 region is CASSEIQGSYEQYF. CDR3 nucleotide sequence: TGCGCCAGCAGTGAAATCCAGGGGTCCTACGAGCAGTACTTC.

DNA of the CDR3: TGTGCCAGCAGCTGGGGACCGATCAATCAGCCCCAGCATTTT. Its translation: CASSWGPINQPQHF. The chain combines TRBV7-6 with TRBJ1-5; a possible D gene is TRBD1 (5 bases). Germline V gives CDR1 SGHVS, CDR2 FNYEAQ. The CDR3 covers 14 residues. Trimming stripped 4 bases from V and 3 bases from J, with 10 bases between.